This TCR beta chain came from a study of early T cells in non-severe SARS-CoV-2 infection. Via MiXCR, TCRdb re-called the 5' RACE reads, giving one row per CDR3 protein. The sample includes approximately 70,000 distinct CDR3 sequences, about an eighth seen only once; the top ten take 5% to 7%. The ends were cut back, 6 bases at V and 4 bases at J, with 7 bases in the middle. Looked up from germline, CDR1 is SQVTM and CDR2 is ANQGSEA. The CDR3 runs to 11 residues. This clonotype originated in an adult who was a healthcare worker with PCR-confirmed SARS-CoV-2 infection or an uninfected control (not recorded which). The sequencing used whole blood, collected at baseline. The genes are TRBV29-1 and TRBJ1-3; D ambiguous. DNA of the CDR3: TGCAGCGTCGGCTTAGGAAACACCATATATTTT. Translated, it gives CSVGLGNTIYF.